This T cell receptor (beta chain) was identified in a study of post-analysis software for immune sequencing data. Study-wide findings and caveats: Five TRBV segments were significantly more frequent in patients than in controls. TRBV5-6, TRBV5-1 and TRBV20-1 were among these segments.

The CDR3 contains 15 residues. CDR1 is MNHEY, CDR2 SMNVEV, per germline (reference sequence). V lost 0 bases to trimming and J lost 8 bases; unmatched junction nucleotides: 5. Presence of unique molecular identifiers characterized the TCR beta cDNA libraries. TCRdb passed the PCR reads through MiXCR, listing each CDR3 protein once. The table lists about 820,000 distinct CDR3 sequences, roughly 50% of them singletons. This clonotype was picked up one time. Its antigen is undetermined. This sequence originates from a girl aged 5 to 17 with multiple sclerosis. This chain connects TRBV27 to TRBJ1-4, with 8 bases identical to TRBD1. Sequencing was done on a sample of blood. The CDR3: CASSLSSGGNEKLFF. As DNA, the CDR3 is TGTGCCAGCAGTTTATCGTCAGGGGGCAACGAAAAACTGTTTTTT. The complete variable domain, with remaining parts taken from reference TRBV27 and TRBJ1-4, reads EAQVTQNPRYLITVTGKKLTVTCSQNMNHEYMSWYRQDPGLGLRQIYYSMNVEVTDKGDVPEGYKVSRKEKRNFPLILESPSPNQTSLYFCASSLSSGGNEKLFFGSGTQLSVL.